This T cell receptor (beta chain) emerged from a study of blood T cell repertoires in COVID-19. This clone showed up many times. In the authors' workflow: Nucleated cell number was recorded as an estimate derived from reference gene primer amplification. Using immunoSEQ multiplex PCR, the repertoire was profiled, and TCRdb retains in-frame clones only, with some absent. V and J calls and clone size are those listed in that table; D and trimming were worked out from the DNA. The data contain 90,000 to 100,000 clones, 75% to 90% of them singletons. The CDR3 loop spans 15 amino acids. In germline, CDR1 is SGDLS, CDR2 YYNGEE. Trimming stripped 1 base from V and 0 bases from J, with 11 bases between.

The sequence was obtained from a man older than 75 with acute or convalescent COVID-19. The sequenced material came from peripheral blood. The chain uses TRBV9 and TRBJ2-7; perhaps TRBD2 as D (5 bases). CDR3 coding DNA: TGTGCCAGCAGCGTATCCACGGGGAGCTCCTACGAGCAGTACTTC. This gives the protein CASSVSTGSSYEQYF.